The 22 T cell receptor beta chains in this list originate from one sample, sequenced in a study of CD8 T cells in Susac syndrome. RNA totalling about 0.45 to 1 ug underwent reverse transcription with random hexamers. TCRdb re-called the immunoSEQ multiplex PCR reads with MiXCR, one entry per CDR3 protein. The profile shows tens of thousands of distinct CDR3 sequences, just under 95% of them singletons. Material: CD4+ T cells from PBMCs. The receptors were gathered from a human donor with Susac syndrome.

V is TRBV30 and J is TRBJ2-5, with D perhaps TRBD2 (6 bases). This CDR3 region has 14 residues. Germline loops: CDR1 GTSNPN, CDR2 SVGIG (reference sequence). Trimming removed 5 bases at V and 0 bases at J, with 13 bases between. The CDR3 here is CAWAPGLYQETQYF. CDR3 nucleotide sequence: TGTGCCTGGGCGCCGGGACTGTACCAAGAGACCCAGTACTTC. Full variable domain (remainder filled in from reference TRBV30 and TRBJ2-5): SQTIHQWPATLVQPVGSPLSLECTVEGTSNPNLYWYRQAAGRGLQLLFYSVGIGQISSEVPQNLSASRPQDRQFILSSKKLLLSDSGFYLCAWAPGLYQETQYFGPGTRLLVL.

This chain links TRBV14 with TRBJ2-1; D not certain. V was cut by 4 bases and J by 8 bases, with 9 bases left in between. CDR1 is SGHDN, CDR2 FVKESK, per germline. CDR3 length: 12 amino acids. The CDR3 nucleotides read TGTGCCAGCAGCCGGGTTGGGGATGAGCAGTTCTTC. Translated: CASSRVGDEQFF.

This chain connects TRBV4-3 to TRBJ1-2; D is unclear. The CDR3 has 13 residues. V was cut by 3 bases and J by 2 bases, with 7 bases left in between. Germline V gene sequence: CDR1 LGHNA, CDR2 YSLEER. DNA for the CDR3: TGCGCCAGCAGCCACGGCAGAAACTATGGCTACACCTTC. Its protein is CASSHGRNYGYTF.

This clonotype showed up just a few times. The V and J genes are TRBV7-2 and TRBJ1-6, with a possible D match to TRBD1 (5 bases). Germline V gives CDR1 SGHTA, CDR2 FQGNSA. This CDR3 contains 13 residues. Trimming removed 6 bases at V and 7 bases at J, with 10 bases between. This CDR3 is CASRGTGNSPLHF. CDR3 DNA sequence: TGTGCCAGCAGGGGGACGGGAAATTCACCCCTCCACTTT.

CDR3 DNA sequence: TGTGCCAGCAGCTTAGAACGGCTCTTCGAGCAGTACTTC. It codes for CASSLERLFEQYF. The V gene is TRBV7-2, the J gene TRBJ2-7, with D unclear. Trimming took off 1 base at V and 6 bases at J, with 10 bases between the two ends. Germline V gene lookup returns CDR1 SGHTA and CDR2 FQGNSA. CDR3 length: 13 residues. Filled out from reference TRBV7-2 and TRBJ2-7, the complete variable domain reads GAGVSQSPSNKVTEKGKDVELRCDPISGHTALYWYRQSLGQGLEFLIYFQGNSAPDKSGLPSDRFSAERTGGSVSTLTIQRTQQEDSAVYLCASSLERLFEQYFGPGTRLTVT.

The chain is built from TRBV5-4 and TRBJ2-5; 7 bases align to TRBD1. Trimming took 4 bases from V and 2 from J; bases not matched to a gene: 5. CDR3 length: 14 residues. CDR1 and CDR2 from the germline V gene are SGHNT and YYREEE (reference sequence). CDR3 nucleotide sequence: TGTGCCAGCAGCAGGGACAGATCTCAAGAGACCCAGTACTTC. Translated: CASSRDRSQETQYF. Using reference TRBV5-4 and TRBJ2-5 for the parts outside the CDR3, the full variable domain is ETGVTQSPTHLIKTRGQQVTLRCSSQSGHNTVSWYQQALGQGPQFIFQYYREEENGRGNFPPRFSGLQFPNYSSELNVNALELDDSALYLCASSRDRSQETQYFGPGTRLLVL.

The chain employs TRBV20-1 and TRBJ2-7; D remains ambiguous. The CDR3 is made up of 12 amino acids. Between the trimmed V and J ends, which lost 3 bases and 7 bases, there was a span of 13 bases. Germline-derived CDR1 and CDR2 are DFQATT and SNEGSKA (reference sequence). The CDR3 spells CSASSSPREQYF. The DNA of the CDR3 is TGCAGTGCTAGCTCTAGTCCGCGTGAGCAGTACTTC.

The CDR3 reads CASSQLLLETQYF. Written as DNA, the CDR3 is TGTGCCAGCAGCCAACTACTACTGGAGACCCAGTACTTC. The chain couples TRBV3-1 to TRBJ2-5; D gene unclear. Germline-derived CDR1 and CDR2 are LGHDT and YNNKEL (reference sequence). The length of the CDR3 is 13 residues. Trimming stripped 2 bases from V and 5 bases from J, with 9 bases between.

The chain joins TRBV6-2 or TRBV6-3 to TRBJ2-2, with TRBD2 identical over 12 bases. J gave up 0 bases and V 5 bases, and 4 bases lay outside the gene matches. Germline V gives CDR1 MNHEY, CDR2 SVGEGT. CDR3 length: 17 residues. The CDR3 is CASSDGLAGPNTGELFF. In nucleotides, the CDR3 is TGTGCCAGCAGTGATGGACTAGCGGGGCCGAACACCGGGGAGCTGTTTTTT.

The chain employs TRBV30 and TRBJ1-1; D gene ambiguous. Trimming removed 4 bases at V and 8 bases at J, with 14 bases between. Per the germline V gene, CDR1 is GTSNPN and CDR2 is SVGIG (reference sequence). The CDR3 sequence is 12 residues long. CDR3 protein: CAWTFGLGEAFF. The CDR3 DNA reads as TGTGCCTGGACCTTCGGACTGGGGGAAGCTTTCTTT.

The chain joins TRBV6-5 to TRBJ2-7; D gene ambiguous. Per the germline V gene, CDR1 is MNHEY and CDR2 is SVGAGI. Trimming took 5 bases from V and 5 from J, leaving 19 bases between them. The CDR3 consists of 15 residues. The CDR3 region has the DNA TGTGCCAGCAGTCAACCCCCTGGATACCGAGACGAGCAGTACTTC. Its protein product is CASSQPPGYRDEQYF.

The chain recombines TRBV12-3 or TRBV12-4 with TRBJ2-2; 8 nucleotides agree with TRBD2. The CDR3 contains 15 residues. The junction had 11 bases not matched to a gene; V was cut back by 10 bases and J by 4 bases. In DNA form, the CDR3 reads TGTGCCACGGAGGCGGGGGGCCATAGCACCGGGGAGCTGTTTTTT. Translating it yields CATEAGGHSTGELFF.

The chain links TRBV24-1 to TRBJ1-1; D ambiguous. Germline CDR1 and CDR2: KGHDR and SFDVKD. The CDR3 extends over 15 amino acids. V gave up 3 bases and J gave up 4 bases, with 14 bases separating them. CDR3 residues: CATSDIGRGSTEAFF. Written as DNA, the CDR3 is TGTGCCACCAGTGATATAGGACGCGGGAGCACTGAAGCTTTCTTT.

J is TRBJ1-1 and V is TRBV29-1; D unclear. This CDR3 is 12 amino acids long. V dropped 4 bases and J dropped 1 base, with 7 bases sitting between them. Germline CDR1 and CDR2: SQVTM and ANQGSEA. Written as DNA, the CDR3 is TGCAGCGTTGTCATTCAGAACACTGAAGCTTTCTTT. As protein: CSVVIQNTEAFF.

J is TRBJ2-3 and V is TRBV9; the match to TRBD2 covers 8 bases. Germline V gene data show CDR1 as SGDLS and CDR2 as YYNGEE. The CDR3 contains 20 residues. J was trimmed by 0 bases and V by 0 bases; bases with no gene match: 15. CDR3 region: CASSVGPGRGAQGSTDTQYF. The CDR3 region has the DNA TGTGCCAGCAGCGTAGGCCCGGGGCGGGGGGCTCAAGGGAGCACAGATACGCAGTATTTT.

This clonotype was counted between two and nine times. The chain is built from TRBV29-1 and TRBJ2-2; 8 positions match TRBD2. Germline loops: CDR1 SQVTM, CDR2 ANQGSEA. The V gene end was trimmed by 5 bases and the J gene end by 5 bases; junction bases not matched to a gene: 4. The CDR3 totals 13 residues. Written as DNA, the CDR3 is TGCAGCGTTAGAACGGGGGGGACCGGGGAGCTGTTTTTT. Its translation is CSVRTGGTGELFF.

The rearrangement joins TRBV12-3 or TRBV12-4 to TRBJ2-1; the match to TRBD2 covers 13 bases. The CDR3 spans 14 residues. V lost 6 bases, J lost 7 bases, and 3 bases stayed unmatched. Here the CDR3 reads CASRTSGGWNEQFF. Written as DNA, the CDR3 is TGTGCCAGCAGGACTAGCGGGGGGTGGAATGAGCAGTTCTTC.

This sequence joins TRBV6-2 or TRBV6-3 and TRBJ2-7; 8 bases fit TRBD1. The trim removed 4 bases at V and 8 bases at J, leaving 10 bases unmatched. CDR1 MNHEY and CDR2 SVGEGT come from the germline V gene. This CDR3 has 14 residues. Here the CDR3 DNA reads TGTGCCAGCAGTTCGGACAGGGAGTATTTGAAGCAGTACTTC. Its protein is CASSSDREYLKQYF.

The rearrangement uses TRBV5-1 and TRBJ2-5; 7 nucleotides agree with TRBD2. This CDR3 has 15 amino acids. Looked up from germline, CDR1 is SGHRS and CDR2 is YFSETQ. Unmatched junction bases numbered 9, after V lost 2 bases and J lost 5 bases. The CDR3 sequence: CASSFRDLGGETQYF. The CDR3 nucleotides read TGCGCCAGCAGCTTTAGGGACCTGGGAGGGGAGACCCAGTACTTC.

This clonotype was found once. The chain joins TRBV4-1 to TRBJ1-1; D is unresolved. The CDR3 extends over 14 amino acids. V shed 2 bases and J shed 0 bases, with 7 bases lying between them. The germline V gene encodes CDR1 MGHRA and CDR2 YSYEKL. CDR3 loop: CASSQTALNTEAFF. The CDR3 nucleotides read TGCGCCAGCAGCCAAACAGCGTTGAACACTGAAGCTTTCTTT.

The V call is TRBV9, the J call TRBJ2-7, with a tentative D call TRBD1 (5 bases). Germline V gene lookup returns CDR1 SGDLS and CDR2 YYNGEE. This CDR3 is 16 amino acids long. Trimming shortened V by 3 bases and J by 0 bases, and 16 bases separated the two germline ends. This chain's CDR3 is CASSGRLGPVSYEQYF. For the CDR3, the DNA is TGTGCCAGCAGCGGACGACTGGGGCCCGTCTCCTACGAGCAGTACTTC. The full variable domain, with the rest looked up from reference TRBV9 and TRBJ2-7, is DSGVTQTPKHLITATGQRVTLRCSPRSGDLSVYWYQQSLDQGLQFLIQYYNGEERAKGNILERFSAQQFPDLHSELNLSSLELGDSALYFCASSGRLGPVSYEQYFGPGTRLTVT.

The V and J genes are TRBV3-1 and TRBJ2-6; D uncertain. This CDR3 comprises 13 residues. Trimming stripped 6 bases from V and 2 bases from J, with 5 bases between. Per the germline V gene, CDR1 is LGHDT and CDR2 is YNNKEL (reference sequence). DNA of the CDR3: TGTGCCAGCAGAGCTACTGGGGCCAACGTCCTGACTTTC. This translates into CASRATGANVLTF.